This TCR beta chain was recovered during a study of CD8 T cells in ankylosing spondylitis. Study-wide findings and caveats: Clones that were linked to disease were CD8+ and were relatively rare in peripheral blood. A motif in TCR beta, a set of several highly homologous variants, appeared characteristic of ankylosing spondylitis blood.

The V gene end was trimmed by 4 bases and the J gene end by 6 bases; junction bases not matched to a gene: 10. Germline lookup yields CDR1 SGHRS and CDR2 YFSETQ. This CDR3 is built from 15 residues. Ten or more counts support this clonotype. Antigen specificity is unknown. TCRdb reanalysed the 5' RACE reads using MiXCR and keeps one entry per CDR3 protein. This table has about 500,000 distinct CDR3 sequences, approximately 5.3% appearing once. The genes are TRBV5-1 and TRBJ1-2; 9 bases fit TRBD1. The sequencing sample was made of blood, either unsorted or a sorted T cell fraction (not recorded which). This receptor was identified in a male donor with ankylosing spondylitis. CDR3 coding DNA: TGCGCCAGCAGCGCCGGTTCGGACAGGGGAAATGGCTACACCTTC. It specifies CASSAGSDRGNGYTF.